This T cell receptor beta chain was recorded in a study of response to subunit inactivated influenza vaccine. CDR3 length: 18 amino acids. Germline V gene lookup returns CDR1 LGHNA and CDR2 YSLEER. J gave up 5 bases and V 4 bases, and 14 bases lay outside the gene matches. TCRdb independently ran MiXCR on the RT-PCR reads; one entry per CDR3 protein. The sample includes about 300,000 distinct CDR3 sequences, around a fifth seen only once; the top ten take roughly 10%. The specimen comprised PBMCs from blood, sampled 21 months after vaccination. This receptor was identified in a man between 50 and 69 years old who received an inactivated influenza vaccine. This chain uses TRBV4-3 with TRBJ2-5, with 12 bases identical to TRBD2. The CDR3 reads CASSRDQLAGGRLETQYF. DNA of the CDR3: TGCGCCAGCAGCCGAGATCAACTAGCGGGGGGCCGCTTGGAGACCCAGTACTTC.